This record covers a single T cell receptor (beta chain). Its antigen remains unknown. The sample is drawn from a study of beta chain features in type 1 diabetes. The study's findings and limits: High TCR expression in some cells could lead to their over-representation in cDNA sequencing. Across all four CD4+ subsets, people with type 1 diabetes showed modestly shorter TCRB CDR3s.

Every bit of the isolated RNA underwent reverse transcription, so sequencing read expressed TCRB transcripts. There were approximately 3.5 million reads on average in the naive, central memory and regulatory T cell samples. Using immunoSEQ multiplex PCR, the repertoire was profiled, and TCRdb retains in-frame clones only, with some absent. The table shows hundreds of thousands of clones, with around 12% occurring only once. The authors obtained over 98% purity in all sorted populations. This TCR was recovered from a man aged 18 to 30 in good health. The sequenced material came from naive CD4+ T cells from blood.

The CDR3 DNA follows: TGTGCCTGGAGTACAGGGGCAGACGATACGCAGTATTTT. Residues: CAWSTGADDTQYF. The chain links TRBV30 to TRBJ2-3; TRBD1 agrees at 7 bases. The germline gives CDR1 GTSNPN, CDR2 SVGIG (reference sequence). The CDR3 length is 13 residues. V lost 2 bases, J lost 6 bases, and 5 bases stayed unmatched. Complete variable domain (other parts from reference TRBV30 and TRBJ2-3): SQTIHQWPATLVQPVGSPLSLECTVEGTSNPNLYWYRQAAGRGLQLLFYSVGIGQISSEVPQNLSASRPQDRQFILSSKKLLLSDSGFYLCAWSTGADDTQYFGPGTRLTVL.